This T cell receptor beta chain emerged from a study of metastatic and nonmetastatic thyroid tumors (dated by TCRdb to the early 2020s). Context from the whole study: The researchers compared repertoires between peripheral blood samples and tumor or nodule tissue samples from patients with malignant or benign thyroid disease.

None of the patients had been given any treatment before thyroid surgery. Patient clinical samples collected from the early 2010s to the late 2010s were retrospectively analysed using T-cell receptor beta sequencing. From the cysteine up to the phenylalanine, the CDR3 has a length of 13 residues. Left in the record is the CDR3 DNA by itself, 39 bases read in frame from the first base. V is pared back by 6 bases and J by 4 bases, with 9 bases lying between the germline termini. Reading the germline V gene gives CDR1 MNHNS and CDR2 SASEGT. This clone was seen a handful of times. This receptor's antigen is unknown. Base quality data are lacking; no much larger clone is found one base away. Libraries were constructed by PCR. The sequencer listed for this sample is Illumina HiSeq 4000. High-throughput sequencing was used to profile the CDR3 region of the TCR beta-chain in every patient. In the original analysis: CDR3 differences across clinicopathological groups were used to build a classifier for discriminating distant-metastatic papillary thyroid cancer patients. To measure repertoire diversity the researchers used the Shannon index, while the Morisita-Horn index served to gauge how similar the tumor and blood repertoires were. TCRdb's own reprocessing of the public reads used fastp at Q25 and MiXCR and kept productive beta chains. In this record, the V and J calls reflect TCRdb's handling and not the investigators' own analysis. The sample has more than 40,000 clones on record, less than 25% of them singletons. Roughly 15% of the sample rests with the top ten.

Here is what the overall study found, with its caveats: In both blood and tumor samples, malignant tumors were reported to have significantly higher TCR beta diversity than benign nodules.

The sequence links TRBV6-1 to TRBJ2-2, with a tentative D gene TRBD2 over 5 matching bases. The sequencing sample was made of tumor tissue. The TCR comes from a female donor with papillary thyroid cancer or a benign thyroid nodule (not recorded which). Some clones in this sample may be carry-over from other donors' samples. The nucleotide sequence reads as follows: TGTGCCAGCAGGATCGAGGGCACCGGGGAGCTGTTTTTT. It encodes CASRIEGTGELFF.